This T cell receptor beta chain was recorded in a study of memory CD4+ T cells and cytomegalovirus serostatus. Generated by immunoSEQ multiplex PCR, the TCRdb table keeps only in-frame clones and is missing some. The repertoire holds tens of thousands of clones, with approximately 81% as singletons. The sort gate was single viable CD3+CD4+CD8-CD45RO+ cells for memory CD4+ T cells. The source material was memory CD4+ T cells from blood. This sequence was found in an adult in good health and CMV-seronegative. Some clones in this sample may be carry-over from other donors' samples.

CDR3 sequence: CASSERDGASPLHF. CDR3 sequence (DNA): TGTGCCAGCAGTGAAAGGGATGGGGCTTCACCCCTCCACTTT. The chain uses TRBV6-1 and TRBJ1-6; maybe TRBD1 (5 bases). V gave up 2 bases and J gave up 9 bases, with 11 bases separating them. From germline, CDR1 is MNHNS and CDR2 SASEGT. The CDR3 extends over 14 amino acids.